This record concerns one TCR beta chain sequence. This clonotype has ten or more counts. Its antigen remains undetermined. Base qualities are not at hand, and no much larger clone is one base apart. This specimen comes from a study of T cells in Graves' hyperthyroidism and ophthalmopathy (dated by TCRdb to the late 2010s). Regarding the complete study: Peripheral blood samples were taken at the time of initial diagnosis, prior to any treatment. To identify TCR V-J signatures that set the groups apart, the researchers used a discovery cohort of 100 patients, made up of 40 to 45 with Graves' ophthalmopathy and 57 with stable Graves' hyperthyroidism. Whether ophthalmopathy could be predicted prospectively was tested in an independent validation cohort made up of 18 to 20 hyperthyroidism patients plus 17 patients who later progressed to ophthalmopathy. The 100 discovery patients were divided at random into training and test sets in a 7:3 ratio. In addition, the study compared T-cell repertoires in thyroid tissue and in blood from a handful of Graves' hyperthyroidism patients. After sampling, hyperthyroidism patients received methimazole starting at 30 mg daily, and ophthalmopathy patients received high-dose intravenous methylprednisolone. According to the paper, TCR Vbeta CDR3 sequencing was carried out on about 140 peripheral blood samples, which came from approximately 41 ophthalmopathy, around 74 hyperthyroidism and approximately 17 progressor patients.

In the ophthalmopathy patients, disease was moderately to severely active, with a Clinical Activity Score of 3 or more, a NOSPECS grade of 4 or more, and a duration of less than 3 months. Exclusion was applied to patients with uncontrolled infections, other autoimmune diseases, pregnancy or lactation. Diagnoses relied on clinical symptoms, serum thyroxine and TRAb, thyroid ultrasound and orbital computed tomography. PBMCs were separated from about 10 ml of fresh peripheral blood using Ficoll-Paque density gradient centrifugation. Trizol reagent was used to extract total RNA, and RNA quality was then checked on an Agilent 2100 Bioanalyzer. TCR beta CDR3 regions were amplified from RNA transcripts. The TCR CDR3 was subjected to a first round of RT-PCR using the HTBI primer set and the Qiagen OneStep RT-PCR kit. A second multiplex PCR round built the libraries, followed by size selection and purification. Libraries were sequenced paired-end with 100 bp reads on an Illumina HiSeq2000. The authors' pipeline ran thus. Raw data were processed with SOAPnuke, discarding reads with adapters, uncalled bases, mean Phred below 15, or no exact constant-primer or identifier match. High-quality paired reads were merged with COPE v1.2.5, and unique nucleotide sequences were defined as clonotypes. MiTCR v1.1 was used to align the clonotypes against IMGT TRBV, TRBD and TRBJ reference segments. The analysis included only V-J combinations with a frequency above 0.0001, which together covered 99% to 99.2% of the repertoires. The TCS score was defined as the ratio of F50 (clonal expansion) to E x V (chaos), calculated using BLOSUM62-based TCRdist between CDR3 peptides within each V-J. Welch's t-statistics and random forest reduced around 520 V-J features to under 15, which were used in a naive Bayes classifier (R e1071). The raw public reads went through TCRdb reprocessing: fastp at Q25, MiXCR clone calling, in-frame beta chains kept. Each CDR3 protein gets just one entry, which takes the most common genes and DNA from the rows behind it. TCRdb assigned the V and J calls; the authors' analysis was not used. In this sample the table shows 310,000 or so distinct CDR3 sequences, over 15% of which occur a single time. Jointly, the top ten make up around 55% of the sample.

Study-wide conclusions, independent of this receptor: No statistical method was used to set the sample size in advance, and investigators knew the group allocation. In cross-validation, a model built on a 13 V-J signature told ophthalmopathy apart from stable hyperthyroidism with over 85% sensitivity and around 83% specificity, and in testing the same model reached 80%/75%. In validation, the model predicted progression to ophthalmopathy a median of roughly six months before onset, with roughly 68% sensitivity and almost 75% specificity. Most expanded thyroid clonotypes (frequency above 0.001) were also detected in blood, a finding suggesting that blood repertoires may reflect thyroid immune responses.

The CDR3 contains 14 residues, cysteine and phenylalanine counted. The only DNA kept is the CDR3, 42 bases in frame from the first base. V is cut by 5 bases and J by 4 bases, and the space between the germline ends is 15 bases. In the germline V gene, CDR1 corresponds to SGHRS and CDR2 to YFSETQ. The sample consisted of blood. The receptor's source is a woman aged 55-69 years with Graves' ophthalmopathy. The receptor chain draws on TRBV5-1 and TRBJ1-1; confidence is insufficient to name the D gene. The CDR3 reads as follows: CASRRRSDSTEAFF. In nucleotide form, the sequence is TGCGCCAGCAGACGTAGAAGTGATTCCACTGAAGCTTTCTTT.